Below are 10 T cell receptor beta chains sequenced from a single sample in a study of CD8 T cells in ankylosing spondylitis. A single record per CDR3 protein comes from TCRdb applying MiXCR to the 5' RACE reads. The profile shows 200,000 to 250,000 distinct CDR3 sequences, roughly a tenth of them singletons. The sequencing sample was made of blood, either unsorted or a sorted T cell fraction (not recorded which). These receptors were taken from a male donor with ankylosing spondylitis or in good health (not recorded which).

The chain has TRBV14 and TRBJ2-1; 10 nucleotides agree with TRBD1. The germline gives CDR1 SGHDN, CDR2 FVKESK. V lost 5 bases to trimming and J lost 7 bases; unmatched junction nucleotides: 2. The CDR3 runs 13 residues. CDR3 loop: CASSGQGGNEQFF. CDR3 in DNA: TGTGCCAGCAGCGGACAGGGGGGGAATGAGCAGTTCTTC.

The table lists this clonotype with many counts. V gene TRBV6-1 combines with J gene TRBJ2-1; 7 bases match TRBD1. In germline, CDR1 is MNHNS, CDR2 SASEGT. V lost 10 bases to trimming and J lost 8 bases; unmatched junction nucleotides: 14. The CDR3 runs to 14 residues. The CDR3, as DNA: TGTGCCATTAGCCCAGGGGGTCCCAGTGATGAGCAGTTCTTC. It specifies CAISPGGPSDEQFF.

This clonotype was seen a handful of times. The rearrangement links TRBV9 to TRBJ2-3; 13 bases are a match to TRBD2. CDR1 and CDR2 (germline): SGDLS, YYNGEE. This CDR3 region has 19 residues. The trim removed 4 bases at V and 1 base at J, leaving 12 bases unmatched. CDR3 in amino acids: CASSPKLAGGPGRTDTQYF. CDR3 nucleotides: TGTGCCAGCAGCCCAAAACTAGCGGGGGGGCCGGGACGCACAGATACGCAGTATTTT.

The chain couples TRBV12-3 or TRBV12-4 to TRBJ2-5; D is perhaps TRBD1 or TRBD2 (6 bases each). V lost 8 bases to trimming and J lost 4 bases, with 17 bases between them. The CDR3 is made up of 14 amino acids. The CDR3 DNA is TGTGCCAGCGGACGTAGGGGGGCCCCAGAGACCCAGTACTTC. It yields the protein CASGRRGAPETQYF.

The CDR3 loop reads CASSQDLLAQQYF. The CDR3 DNA sequence: TGTGCCAGCAGCCAAGACCTACTAGCGCAGCAGTACTTC. The chain carries TRBV3-1 and TRBJ2-7, with 7 positions matching TRBD2. CDR1 LGHDT and CDR2 YNNKEL come from the germline V gene (reference sequence). The CDR3 runs to 13 residues. Trimming at V came to 0 bases and at J to 8 bases, leaving 4 bases not matched to a gene.

This clonotype was detected ten times or more. This chain connects TRBV28 to TRBJ2-3; 9 bases are shared with TRBD2. Germline V gene lookup returns CDR1 MDHEN and CDR2 SYDVKM. After removal of 5 bases from V and 1 base from J, the junction contained 4 bases not matched to a gene. CDR3 length: 15 amino acids. The CDR3, as DNA: TGTGCCAGCAGTGACCCTAGCGGGGGCACAGATACGCAGTATTTT. Its translation is CASSDPSGGTDTQYF.

This clonotype was seen repeatedly, ten times or more. J is TRBJ2-3 and V is TRBV6-6, with 10 bases aligning to TRBD2. J gave up 4 bases and V 6 bases, and 13 bases lay outside the gene matches. Germline V lookup: CDR1 MNHNY, CDR2 SVGAGI (reference sequence). The CDR3 spans 17 residues. The CDR3 sequence is CASSGGRTSGAADTQYF. The CDR3 nucleotides are TGTGCCAGCAGCGGAGGGAGAACTAGCGGGGCGGCAGATACGCAGTATTTT.

This clonotype was picked up many times. This chain joins TRBV20-1 and TRBJ2-7, with 10 bases identical to TRBD1. V was clipped by 6 bases and J by 5 bases; unmatched bases: 7. The germline gives CDR1 DFQATT, CDR2 SNEGSKA (reference sequence). The CDR3 length is 13 residues. The CDR3 loop reads CSARTGGDDEQYF. CDR3 in DNA: TGCAGTGCCAGGACAGGGGGGGACGACGAGCAGTACTTC.

The J gene is TRBJ1-4, the V gene TRBV5-1; D is uncertain. In germline, CDR1 is SGHRS, CDR2 YFSETQ. The CDR3 extends over 15 amino acids. Trimming removed 4 bases from V and 0 bases from J, with 10 bases in between. CDR3 DNA: TGCGCCAGCAGCAACGGCATAGCAACTAATGAAAAACTGTTTTTT. This sequence encodes CASSNGIATNEKLFF.

In its sample, this clonotype was seen many times. The chain carries TRBV5-1 and TRBJ1-2; 7 nucleotides align to TRBD1. CDR1 and CDR2 from the germline V gene are SGHRS and YFSETQ. This CDR3 is built from 14 residues. V was pared by 0 bases and J by 7 bases, with 6 bases of the junction left unmatched. The CDR3 reads CASSLDDRDGGYTF. The CDR3 DNA sequence: TGCGCCAGCAGCTTGGACGACAGGGATGGTGGCTACACCTTC. Combining the CDR3 with reference TRBV5-1 and TRBJ1-2 gives the whole variable domain KAGVTQTPRYLIKTRGQQVTLSCSPISGHRSVSWYQQTPGQGLQFLFEYFSETQRNKGNFPGRFSGRQFSNSRSEMNVSTLELGDSALYLCASSLDDRDGGYTFGSGTRLTVV.